Listed here are 26 T cell receptor beta chains from one sample, sequenced in a study of T cell responses to AZD1222 COVID-19 vaccine. The table came from immunoSEQ multiplex PCR; TCRdb's copy has only in-frame clones and leaves some out. This table has about 150,000 clones, 85% to 95% appearing once. Sequences were derived from peripheral blood, sampled on day 0 of AZD1222 vaccination. The source is an adult in good health.

The CDR3 coding sequence is TGTGCCACCAGCAGAGATTACCCCCGAGGGGCCGAAAAACTGTTTTTT. Translated: CATSRDYPRGAEKLFF. This chain connects TRBV15 to TRBJ1-4; D might be TRBD1 (5 bases). The CDR3 is 16 amino acids. V was cut by 0 bases and J by 8 bases, with 16 bases left in between. Germline V gene sequence: CDR1 LNHNV, CDR2 YYDKDF (reference sequence). Looking up the rest from reference TRBV15 and TRBJ1-4 gives the full variable domain: DAMVIQNPRYQVTQFGKPVTLSCSQTLNHNVMYWYQQKSSQAPKLLFHYYDKDFNNEADTPDNFQSRRPNTSFCFLDIRSPGLGDTAMYLCATSRDYPRGAEKLFFGSGTQLSVL.

The chain recombines TRBV20-1 with TRBJ1-1, with D uncertain. The CDR3 is made up of 13 amino acids. CDR1 and CDR2 (germline): DFQATT, SNEGSKA (reference sequence). Trimming pared 3 bases from V and 6 bases from J, leaving 14 bases between. CDR3 sequence reads: CSASEPNRSEAFF. The CDR3 nucleotides are TGCAGTGCTAGTGAGCCCAATCGCTCTGAAGCTTTCTTT.

The V and J genes are TRBV2 and TRBJ1-3, with D unresolved. The V gene lost 6 bases and the J gene lost 0 bases, with 9 bases spanning the gap. From germline, CDR1 is SNHLY and CDR2 FYNNEI. The CDR3 spans 14 residues. The CDR3 is CASRGRSSGNTIYF. DNA of the CDR3: TGTGCCAGCAGAGGCCGTAGCTCTGGAAACACCATATATTTT.

The sample holds one count of this clone. The J gene is TRBJ1-6, the V gene TRBV4-3; D remains unclear. CDR3 size: 18 residues. The germline CDR1 and CDR2 sequences are LGHNA and YSLEER. V dropped 0 bases and J dropped 4 bases, with 16 bases sitting between them. In nucleotides, the CDR3 is TGCGCCAGCAGCCAAGATTATAAGAGCGGCATTTATAATTCACCCCTCCACTTT. It is translated as CASSQDYKSGIYNSPLHF.

The chain uses TRBV30 and TRBJ1-5; D call uncertain. Germline CDR1 GTSNPN, CDR2 SVGIG (reference sequence). V lost 1 base, J lost 7 bases, and 11 bases lay in between. The CDR3 is 13 residues long. The CDR3 protein is CAWSGQAEQPQHF. For the CDR3, the DNA is TGTGCCTGGAGTGGCCAGGCCGAGCAGCCCCAGCATTTT.

CDR3 in DNA: TGTGCCAGCAGCTTAGCGGGGGGGACAGGCCTTGGAGAGCAGTACGTC. It specifies CASSLAGGTGLGEQYV. This chain links TRBV7-8 with TRBJ2-7; a weak D match, TRBD1 (8 bases). Trimming took 0 bases from V and 7 from J, leaving 19 bases between them. Per the germline V gene, CDR1 is SGHVS and CDR2 is FQNEAQ. The CDR3 is made up of 16 amino acids.

The CDR3, as DNA: TGTGCCAGCAGCTTCCACCGGGGACAGGGATACGAGCAGTACGTC. Its protein product is CASSFHRGQGYEQYV. The chain has TRBV5-6 and TRBJ2-7; 9 bases agree with TRBD1. This CDR3 has 15 amino acids. Germline V gene lookup returns CDR1 SGHDT and CDR2 YYEEEE. Trimming cost V 2 bases and J 4 bases; bases outside gene matches: 7.

The chain uses TRBV19 and TRBJ2-1; the match to TRBD2 covers 12 bases. From germline, CDR1 is LNHDA and CDR2 SQIVND (reference sequence). This CDR3 contains 17 residues. V dropped 3 bases and J dropped 4; count of bases not matched to a gene: 7. Written as DNA, the CDR3 is TGTGCCAGTAGTATCGGGCCTAGCGGGGGGGGTTACAATGAGCAGTTCTTC. Encoded protein: CASSIGPSGGGYNEQFF.

The rearrangement joins TRBV5-1 to TRBJ2-1; 9 nucleotides line up with TRBD2. V lost 1 base to trimming and J lost 8 bases; unmatched junction nucleotides: 7. Germline loops: CDR1 SGHRS, CDR2 YFSETQ. The CDR3 sequence is 15 residues long. In nucleotides, the CDR3 is TGCGCCAGCAGCTTGCTGTCTAGCGGGAAGGATGAGCAGTTCTTC. It translates to CASSLLSSGKDEQFF.

This clone came up once. CDR3 in DNA: TGCGCCAGCAGCTCGGGGAGTTACACTGAAGCTTTCTTT. Encoded protein: CASSSGSYTEAFF. The chain combines TRBV5-1 with TRBJ1-1, with unresolved D. Trimming took off 3 bases at V and 3 bases at J, with 9 bases between the two ends. There are 13 residues in the CDR3. Germline assignment: CDR1 SGHRS and CDR2 YFSETQ. Full variable domain (rest looked up from reference TRBV5-1 and TRBJ1-1): KAGVTQTPRYLIKTRGQQVTLSCSPISGHRSVSWYQQTPGQGLQFLFEYFSETQRNKGNFPGRFSGRQFSNSRSEMNVSTLELGDSALYLCASSSGSYTEAFFGQGTRLTVV.

The rearrangement joins TRBV6-4 to TRBJ2-3, with 10 nucleotides matching TRBD2. Unmatched junction bases numbered 7, after V lost 5 bases and J lost 5 bases. CDR3 length: 15 residues. Germline V gene data show CDR1 as MRHNA and CDR2 as SNTAGT. The CDR3 sequence: CASSTAGGPIDTQYF. The CDR3 bases are TGTGCCAGCAGTACAGCGGGAGGGCCTATAGATACGCAGTATTTT.

The V gene is TRBV5-1, the J gene TRBJ1-1; 8 bases align to TRBD1. The V and J ends lost 4 bases and 0 bases, in that order; junction bases with no gene match: 8. Per the germline V gene, CDR1 is SGHRS and CDR2 is YFSETQ. The CDR3 totals 16 residues. This CDR3 reads CASSPTGQGMNTEAFF. The CDR3 DNA sequence: TGCGCCAGCAGCCCGACCGGACAGGGAATGAACACTGAAGCTTTCTTT.

The V and J genes are TRBV11-1 and TRBJ1-1, with D possibly being TRBD1 (5 bases). Per the germline V gene, CDR1 is SGHAT and CDR2 is FQDESV (reference sequence). Trimming took 1 base from V and 1 from J, leaving 10 bases between them. The CDR3 extends over 15 amino acids. DNA for the CDR3: TGTGCCAGCAGCTTAGGGGGACGGTGGAACACTGAAGCTTTCTTT. Amino acid sequence: CASSLGGRWNTEAFF.

The J gene is TRBJ1-2, the V gene TRBV3-1 (or the pseudogene TRBV3-2); no clear D. Germline CDR1 reads LGHDT; CDR2 reads YNNKEL (reference sequence). The CDR3 spans 13 residues. Trimming removed 0 bases from V and 5 bases from J, with 7 bases in between. The chain's CDR3 is CASSQEGNYGYTF. The CDR3 nucleotides read TGTGCCAGCAGCCAAGAGGGGAATTATGGCTACACCTTC.

The CDR3 nucleotides are TGTGCCACCAGCAGAGAAACTAATCCTAGCACAGATACGCAGTATTTT. It is translated as CATSRETNPSTDTQYF. The V call is TRBV15, the J call TRBJ2-3; no definite D call. Germline lookup yields CDR1 LNHNV and CDR2 YYDKDF (reference sequence). V gave up 0 bases and J gave up 0 bases, with 10 bases separating them. CDR3 size: 16 residues. The full variable domain, completed using reference TRBV15 and TRBJ2-3, is DAMVIQNPRYQVTQFGKPVTLSCSQTLNHNVMYWYQQKSSQAPKLLFHYYDKDFNNEADTPDNFQSRRPNTSFCFLDIRSPGLGDTAMYLCATSRETNPSTDTQYFGPGTRLTVL.

The CDR3 region has the DNA TGTGCCACCAGCTGGGACAAGAACACTGAAGCTTTCTTT. Translation: CATSWDKNTEAFF. This rearrangement joins TRBV15 to TRBJ1-1; D is possibly TRBD1 (6 bases). The V gene lost 5 bases and the J gene lost 1 base, with 8 bases spanning the gap. The germline V gene has CDR1 LNHNV and CDR2 YYDKDF (reference sequence). The CDR3 length is 13 residues.

This clone has just one count. CDR3 residues: CASSLRGEAFF. In DNA, the CDR3 is TGTGCCAGCAGCTTAAGGGGGGAAGCTTTCTTT. The genes are TRBV11-2 and TRBJ1-1; the D gene is possibly TRBD1 (6 bases). CDR1 and CDR2 (germline): SGHAT, FQNNGV. This CDR3 is 11 amino acids long. V gave up 2 bases and J gave up 8 bases, with 6 bases separating them.

This chain connects TRBV5-5 to TRBJ2-1; 13 positions agree with TRBD2. The CDR3 spans 17 residues. Germline-derived CDR1 and CDR2 are SGHKS and YYEKEE (reference sequence). Unmatched junction bases numbered 4, after V lost 0 bases and J lost 4 bases. CDR3 sequence reads: CASSLEGLAGMYNEQFF. The CDR3 region has the DNA TGTGCCAGCAGCTTGGAGGGACTAGCGGGAATGTACAATGAGCAGTTCTTC. Full variable domain (remainder filled in from reference TRBV5-5 and TRBJ2-1): DAGVTQSPTHLIKTRGQQVTLRCSPISGHKSVSWYQQVLGQGPQFIFQYYEKEERGRGNFPDRFSARQFPNYSSELNVNALLLGDSALYLCASSLEGLAGMYNEQFFGPGTRLTVL.

V and J are TRBV28 and TRBJ1-5; a weak D match, TRBD1 (5 bases). Trimming left V 8 bases short and J 0 bases short, with 14 bases between. The V gene's germline CDR1 is MDHEN and CDR2 SYDVKM. The CDR3 has 15 amino acids. Here the CDR3 reads CASEFGGDSNQPQHF. Here the CDR3 DNA reads TGTGCCAGCGAATTCGGGGGGGATAGCAATCAGCCCCAGCATTTT.

The V and J genes are TRBV7-3 and TRBJ2-1; 9 bases are a match to TRBD2. Germline V CDR1 and CDR2: SGHTA, FQGTGA. Trimming took 0 bases from V and 10 from J; bases not matched to a gene: 7. The length of the CDR3 is 15 residues. The CDR3 DNA follows: TGTGCCAGCAGCTTAACGCGCGGGAGGGCCGGAGAGCAGTTCTTC. Translating gives CASSLTRGRAGEQFF.

This clone was observed once. The chain joins TRBV3-1 (or the pseudogene TRBV3-2) to TRBJ2-2; D unclear. V was clipped by 5 bases and J by 0 bases, with 4 bases between them. CDR3 length: 13 residues. Germline-derived CDR1 and CDR2 are LGHDT and YNNKEL (reference sequence). The CDR3 bases are TGTGCCAGCAGCACAACGAACACCGGGGAGCTGTTTTTT. Translated: CASSTTNTGELFF.

This rearrangement joins TRBV7-2 to TRBJ2-3; 8 positions agree with TRBD1. The germline CDR1 and CDR2 sequences are SGHTA and FQGNSA. CDR3 length: 15 residues. Germline trimming cut 2 bases from V and 3 bases from J; bases unmatched to any gene: 4. The CDR3 DNA sequence: TGTGCCAGCAGCTTACAGGGGGCGCATACAGATACGCAGTATTTT. This codes for CASSLQGAHTDTQYF. Filled out from reference TRBV7-2 and TRBJ2-3, the complete variable domain reads GAGVSQSPSNKVTEKGKDVELRCDPISGHTALYWYRQSLGQGLEFLIYFQGNSAPDKSGLPSDRFSAERTGGSVSTLTIQRTQQEDSAVYLCASSLQGAHTDTQYFGPGTRLTVL.

The V and J genes are TRBV27 and TRBJ2-5; TRBD2 might be the D (6 bases). CDR3 length: 15 residues. CDR1 and CDR2 from the germline V gene are MNHEY and SMNVEV (reference sequence). Deletions cut 4 bases from V and 5 bases from J, with 17 bases between. CDR3: CASSSSGRARETQYF. The CDR3 DNA reads as TGTGCCAGCAGTTCGAGCGGGCGCGCTCGCGAGACCCAGTACTTC.

CDR3 in amino acids: CASSYSSGGVEAFF. CDR3 DNA: TGTGCCAGCAGTTACTCTTCAGGGGGCGTTGAAGCTTTCTTT. The V call is TRBV6-5, the J call TRBJ1-1, with 8 bases aligning to TRBD1. J gave up 7 bases and V 0 bases, and 4 bases lay outside the gene matches. The CDR3 runs to 14 residues. From germline, CDR1 is MNHEY and CDR2 SVGAGI.

The rearrangement links TRBV29-1 to TRBJ2-1; 8 bases fit TRBD2. Germline CDR1 reads SQVTM; CDR2 reads ANQGSEA. The CDR3 runs to 14 residues. J lost 0 bases, V lost 5 bases, and 3 bases had no gene match. The CDR3 is CSVPSGSSYNEQFF. The CDR3, as DNA: TGCAGCGTTCCCAGCGGGAGCTCCTACAATGAGCAGTTCTTC.

The chain employs TRBV30 and TRBJ1-6; the D gene is possibly TRBD1 (5 bases). Between the trimmed V and J ends, which lost 3 bases and 8 bases, there was a span of 11 bases. This CDR3 has 13 residues. Germline lookup yields CDR1 GTSNPN and CDR2 SVGIG (reference sequence). CDR3: CAWRPGGYSPLHF. The CDR3 nucleotides read TGTGCCTGGAGGCCGGGGGGATATTCACCCCTCCACTTT.